Below, 31 T cell receptor beta chains from the same sample are listed, as sequenced in a study of cytomegalovirus exposure and HLA in healthy donors (dated by TCRdb to the late 2010s). The receptor library was made with the immunoSEQ multiplex PCR assay. A mixture of 60 forward primers for TCR Vbeta segments and 13 reverse primers for TCR Jbeta segments was used in the multiplex PCR. In its TCRdb copy, this immuneACCESS table keeps in-frame sequences only and misses some clones. Where compared with another copy, unresolved V genes explain less than half of these, and the others have no known cause. The sample table shows 150,000 to 200,000 clones, and about 82% are seen once. The ten biggest clones cover 0.75% to 0.8% of the sample. Sequenced sample: PBMCs. The source is a female donor in good health and CMV-seronegative.

V and J are TRBV7-2 and TRBJ2-7, with TRBD2 identical over 9 bases. The germline CDR1 and CDR2 sequences are SGHTA and FQGNSA. This CDR3 spans 16 amino acids. Trimming cost V 4 bases and J 1 base; bases outside gene matches: 8. This CDR3 is CASSWALAGASYEQYF. The CDR3 bases are TGTGCCAGCAGCTGGGCCTTAGCGGGAGCTTCCTACGAGCAGTACTTC.

This chain's CDR3 is CASRREKTGVYF. CDR3 nucleotide sequence: TGTGCCAGCAGACGCGAGAAGACAGGGGTTTACTTC. This chain connects TRBV27 to TRBJ2-5, with 8 bases that match TRBD1. The CDR3 spans 12 residues. The J segment lost 14 bases and the V segment lost 6 bases, leaving 11 bases of the junction unmatched. Germline V gene lookup returns CDR1 MNHEY and CDR2 SMNVEV (reference sequence).

The chain combines TRBV15 with TRBJ2-7; tentatively, D is TRBD1 (5 bases). Deletions cut 0 bases from V and 6 bases from J, with 12 bases between. The CDR3 consists of 14 residues. CDR1 and CDR2 from the germline V gene are LNHNV and YYDKDF (reference sequence). The CDR3, as DNA: TGTGCCACCAGCAGAGAGCCAGGGCGGAGCGAGCAGTACTTC. Residues: CATSREPGRSEQYF.

This chain connects TRBV27 to TRBJ2-1; 8 bases line up with TRBD2. Per the germline V gene, CDR1 is MNHEY and CDR2 is SMNVEV (reference sequence). The CDR3 is 15 amino acids. Trimming at V came to 5 bases and at J to 5 bases, leaving 8 bases not matched to a gene. CDR3 in amino acids: CASSVPGLVDNEQFF. The CDR3 DNA reads TGTGCCAGCAGTGTGCCGGGACTAGTCGACAATGAGCAGTTCTTC.

This clone was seen a few times. The V call is TRBV2, the J call TRBJ2-7; D is unclear. CDR1 is SNHLY, CDR2 FYNNEI, per germline. Trimming stripped 6 bases from V and 5 bases from J, with 8 bases between. The CDR3 contains 11 residues. CDR3 in amino acids: CASRRAHEQYF. The CDR3 DNA reads TGTGCCAGCAGGAGAGCTCACGAGCAGTACTTC. Full variable domain (missing parts from reference TRBV2 and TRBJ2-7): EPEVTQTPSHQVTQMGQEVILRCVPISNHLYFYWYRQILGQKVEFLVSFYNNEISEKSEIFDDQFSVERPDGSNFTLKIRSTKLEDSAMYFCASRRAHEQYFGPGTRLTVT.

The V call is TRBV5-4, the J call TRBJ1-4; 8 bases map to TRBD1. CDR1 SGHNT and CDR2 YYREEE come from the germline V gene (reference sequence). The CDR3 runs 16 residues. The V segment lost 3 bases and the J segment 3 bases; nucleotides outside the gene matches: 7. The CDR3 region is CASSSRTGKSNEKLFF. The CDR3 DNA is TGTGCCAGCAGCTCCCGGACAGGGAAGTCTAATGAAAAACTGTTTTTT.

CDR3 nucleotide sequence: TGTGCCAGCAGCGTAGTGGGACAGGGACGAGGCTACACCTTC. Translating gives CASSVVGQGRGYTF. The chain joins TRBV9 to TRBJ1-2; 9 bases are a match to TRBD1. V gave up 0 bases and J gave up 8 bases; unmatched junction bases: 5. The germline V gene has CDR1 SGDLS and CDR2 YYNGEE. The CDR3 runs 14 residues.

The chain combines TRBV6-4 with TRBJ2-3, with D possibly TRBD1 on 5 matching bases. The CDR3 sequence is 15 residues long. The V and J ends lost 0 bases and 1 base respectively, with 8 bases between them. Germline assignment: CDR1 MRHNA and CDR2 SNTAGT. CDR3 nucleotides: TGTGCCAGCAGTGACTCGGGCAGGGGCACAGATACGCAGTATTTT. This sequence encodes CASSDSGRGTDTQYF.

This clone was seen a few times. The CDR3 nucleotides read TGTGCCAGCAGTGGATACCGGGACAGGGGGCGAAACTATGGCTACACCTTC. Translation gives CASSGYRDRGRNYGYTF. The chain employs TRBV6-1 and TRBJ1-2, with 12 positions matching TRBD1. The V and J ends lost 4 bases and 2 bases, in that order; junction bases with no gene match: 8. The CDR3 extends over 17 amino acids. Germline V gene data show CDR1 as MNHNS and CDR2 as SASEGT.

This clone came up once. J is TRBJ2-1 and V is TRBV28, with 16 bases aligning to TRBD2. The trim removed 4 bases at V and 8 bases at J, leaving 8 bases unmatched. Germline-derived CDR1 and CDR2 are MDHEN and SYDVKM. The CDR3 sequence is 17 residues long. The CDR3 bases are TGTGCCAGCAGTTCTCAGGGACTAGCGGGAGGGCCCCATGAGCAGTTCTTC. Residues: CASSSQGLAGGPHEQFF.

Only a few counts were recorded for this clone. This chain joins TRBV11-1 and TRBJ2-7; 10 bases agree with TRBD1. V shed 5 bases and J 7 bases; nucleotides not matched to a gene: 11. The CDR3 runs to 15 residues. CDR1 and CDR2 from the germline V gene are SGHAT and FQDESV (reference sequence). The CDR3: CASSVTGTGVREQYF. As DNA, the CDR3 is TGTGCCAGCAGCGTTACCGGGACAGGGGTGAGGGAGCAGTACTTC. Together with reference TRBV11-1 and TRBJ2-7, the CDR3 gives the full variable domain: EAEVAQSPRYKITEKSQAVAFWCDPISGHATLYWYRQILGQGPELLVQFQDESVVDDSQLPKDRFSAERLKGVDSTLKIQPAELGDSAMYLCASSVTGTGVREQYFGPGTRLTVT.

About this clone: An end of the junction does not agree with germline; a read error may underlie this. The chain links TRBV7-2 to TRBJ2-6; tentatively, D is TRBD1 (5 bases). CDR3 size: 16 residues. From germline, CDR1 is SGHTA and CDR2 FQGNSA. The CDR3 nucleotides are TGTGCCAGCAGCTTAGGCGGTAGCTCTGGGGCCAACGGCCTGACTTTC. It encodes CASSLGGSSGANGLTF.

CDR3 bases: TGTGCCAGCAGTTACACAGGGGGCCATGGCTACACCTTC. Amino acids: CASSYTGGHGYTF. The chain recombines TRBV6-5 with TRBJ1-2, with 9 bases identical to TRBD1. V shed 2 bases, J shed 6 bases, and the junction held 1 base outside the gene matches. The CDR3 contains 13 residues. Germline assignment: CDR1 MNHEY and CDR2 SVGAGI.

The chain uses TRBV18 and TRBJ2-7; 11 bases align to TRBD2. CDR3 length: 15 residues. V was clipped by 2 bases and J by 0 bases; unmatched bases: 0. Germline V lookup: CDR1 KGHSH, CDR2 LQKENI. CDR3 amino acids: CASSPTSGSSYEQYF. The CDR3 region has the DNA TGTGCCAGCTCACCAACTAGCGGGAGCTCCTACGAGCAGTACTTC. The full variable domain, in which reference TRBV18 and TRBJ2-7 provide the parts outside the CDR3, is NAGVMQNPRHLVRRRGQEARLRCSPMKGHSHVYWYRQLPEEGLKFMVYLQKENIIDESGMPKERFSAEFPKEGPSILRIQQVVRGDSAAYFCASSPTSGSSYEQYFGPGTRLTVT.

The chain carries TRBV9 and TRBJ2-7, with 8 bases that match TRBD2. The CDR3 length is 13 residues. The trim removed 6 bases at V and 7 bases at J, leaving 9 bases unmatched. CDR1 and CDR2 from the germline V gene are SGDLS and YYNGEE. The CDR3, as DNA: TGTGCCAGCAACCGGGGGGGGGAGTGGGAGCAGTACTTC. Translation: CASNRGGEWEQYF.

This clone was picked up a small number of times. The chain employs TRBV30 and TRBJ2-2, with a weak D call TRBD2 (5 bases). The CDR3 covers 12 residues. CDR1 GTSNPN and CDR2 SVGIG come from the germline V gene (reference sequence). V gave up 0 bases and J gave up 8 bases, with 7 bases separating them. In DNA, the CDR3 is TGTGCCTGGAGTGTTAGCGAAGGGGAGCTGTTTTTT. This translates into CAWSVSEGELFF.

J is TRBJ1-3 and V is TRBV7-8; D is uncertain. There are 16 residues in the CDR3. The V gene's germline CDR1 is SGHVS and CDR2 FQNEAQ. Between the trimmed V and J ends, which lost 1 base and 0 bases, there was a span of 10 bases. The CDR3 DNA sequence: TGTGCCAGCAGCTTAGTAAGAGGGAGCTCTGGAAACACCATATATTTT. Protein product: CASSLVRGSSGNTIYF. Supplemented by reference TRBV7-8 and TRBJ1-3, the full variable domain reads GAGVSQSPRYKVAKRGQDVALRCDPISGHVSLFWYQQALGQGPEFLTYFQNEAQLDKSGLPSDRFFAERPEGSVSTLKIQRTQQEDSAVYLCASSLVRGSSGNTIYFGEGSWLTVV.

The gene calls are TRBV7-3 and TRBJ2-3, with 7 bases identical to TRBD2. Unmatched junction bases numbered 4, after V lost 5 bases and J lost 5 bases. The CDR3 is 13 residues long. Germline V gene lookup returns CDR1 SGHTA and CDR2 FQGTGA. CDR3 sequence (DNA): TGTGCCAGCAGCCGAAGCGGGGTAGATACGCAGTATTTT. Protein sequence: CASSRSGVDTQYF.

This clone was seen just once. The chain employs TRBV7-6 and TRBJ2-1; 9 nucleotides match TRBD2. Germline assignment: CDR1 SGHVS and CDR2 FNYEAQ. The CDR3 is made up of 19 amino acids. The J segment lost 5 bases and the V segment lost 1 base, leaving 15 bases of the junction unmatched. In DNA form, the CDR3 reads TGTGCCAGCAGCTTAGTTCGGGGGCGGGGACTAGCCCAAGACAATGAGCAGTTCTTC. Amino acids: CASSLVRGRGLAQDNEQFF.

The CDR3 region has the DNA TGTGCCAGCAGCCAAAGGCGGGACAGCGTGGGCTACACCTTC. This encodes CASSQRRDSVGYTF. The rearrangement links TRBV14 to TRBJ1-2, with TRBD1 identical over 7 bases. This CDR3 has 14 residues. Germline V CDR1 and CDR2: SGHDN, FVKESK. V lost 2 bases, J lost 8 bases, and 8 bases stayed unmatched.

The chain joins TRBV4-3 to TRBJ2-2; D might be TRBD2 (6 bases). The CDR3 is made up of 16 amino acids. The germline gives CDR1 LGHNA, CDR2 YSLEER. V was pared by 1 base and J by 8 bases, with 17 bases between. CDR3: CASSQGSVGRIGELFF. DNA for the CDR3: TGCGCCAGCAGCCAAGGGTCCGTAGGGAGGATTGGGGAGCTGTTTTTT.

This clone appeared a few times. The V gene is TRBV7-2, the J gene TRBJ2-1; D may be TRBD1 (6 bases). Germline-derived CDR1 and CDR2 are SGHTA and FQGNSA. V was cut by 1 base and J by 9 bases, with 16 bases left in between. The length of the CDR3 is 15 residues. The CDR3 DNA sequence: TGTGCCAGCAGCTTAGGCGTGACAGGAAGCCCTGAGCAGTTCTTC. The encoded protein is CASSLGVTGSPEQFF.

V gene TRBV5-1 combines with J gene TRBJ2-7; D gene unclear. Per germline, CDR1 SGHRS and CDR2 YFSETQ. The CDR3 is 12 amino acids. The ends were cut back, 2 bases at V and 0 bases at J, with 3 bases in the middle. The CDR3 protein is CASSFSSYEQYF. For the CDR3, the DNA is TGCGCCAGCAGCTTCAGCTCCTACGAGCAGTACTTC.

V gene TRBV30 combines with J gene TRBJ2-7; 11 positions match TRBD2. The CDR3 sequence is 16 residues long. The germline gives CDR1 GTSNPN, CDR2 SVGIG (reference sequence). Trimming took 8 bases from V and 0 from J; bases not matched to a gene: 12. The CDR3 loop is CASRLAGRGGSYEQYF. As DNA, the CDR3 is TGTGCCAGCAGACTAGCGGGACGAGGGGGCTCCTACGAGCAGTACTTC.

This clone was detected only once. J is TRBJ1-1 and V is TRBV19, with D maybe TRBD1 (6 bases). This CDR3 has 13 amino acids. V was shortened by 8 bases and J by 4 bases, with 14 bases between the two germline ends. The germline V gene has CDR1 LNHDA and CDR2 SQIVND (reference sequence). The DNA of the CDR3 is TGTGCCAGTCAACAGGGAGAGGGCACTGAAGCTTTCTTT. Protein sequence: CASQQGEGTEAFF.

The chain joins TRBV5-4 to TRBJ2-1, with 10 bases that match TRBD2. The J segment lost 5 bases and the V segment lost 1 base, leaving 6 bases of the junction unmatched. CDR3 size: 16 residues. Germline CDR1 and CDR2: SGHNT and YYREEE (reference sequence). DNA of the CDR3: TGTGCCAGCAGCTTGCTCGTAAGCGGGAGGGACAATGAGCAGTTCTTC. Its protein is CASSLLVSGRDNEQFF.

The chain couples TRBV18 to TRBJ1-1; TRBD1 agrees at 10 bases. CDR1 and CDR2 (germline): KGHSH, LQKENI. The CDR3 is 16 amino acids. V lost 6 bases, J lost 4 bases, and 11 bases stayed unmatched. The CDR3 loop is CASSLGLGQGGTEAFF. The DNA of the CDR3 is TGTGCCAGCTCCCTCGGGTTAGGACAGGGGGGCACTGAAGCTTTCTTT.

This clone was observed once. The J gene is TRBJ2-3, the V gene TRBV6-4; D is perhaps TRBD1 (5 bases). Trimming pared 9 bases from V and 1 base from J, leaving 14 bases between. In germline, CDR1 is MRHNA, CDR2 SNTAGT. The CDR3 runs 14 residues. The CDR3 reads CASKQDRGTDTQYF. DNA for the CDR3: TGTGCCAGTAAACAGGACCGGGGCACAGATACGCAGTATTTT.

The chain recombines TRBV5-1 with TRBJ2-1, with TRBD2 identical over 10 bases. Germline V gene sequence: CDR1 SGHRS, CDR2 YFSETQ. The V and J ends lost 6 bases and 7 bases, in that order; junction bases with no gene match: 7. This CDR3 has 14 residues. CDR3 DNA: TGCGCCAGCATGAATAGCGGGAGGTGGAATGAGCAGTTCTTC. As protein: CASMNSGRWNEQFF.

The V and J genes are TRBV30 and TRBJ2-3; D is possibly TRBD1 (6 bases). The length of the CDR3 is 14 residues. Trimming took 2 bases from V and 3 from J, leaving 12 bases between them. Germline lookup yields CDR1 GTSNPN and CDR2 SVGIG (reference sequence). The CDR3 DNA sequence: TGTGCCTGGAGTACAGGGTCTGTGACAGATACGCAGTATTTT. As protein: CAWSTGSVTDTQYF.

The rearrangement links TRBV11-2 to TRBJ2-5, with TRBD2 matching 10 bases. CDR1 SGHAT and CDR2 FQNNGV come from the germline V gene. The CDR3 extends over 14 amino acids. J lost 4 bases, V lost 4 bases, and 3 bases had no gene match. CDR3 loop: CASSSSGGVETQYF. CDR3 DNA: TGTGCCAGCAGCTCGAGCGGGGGGGTAGAGACCCAGTACTTC.